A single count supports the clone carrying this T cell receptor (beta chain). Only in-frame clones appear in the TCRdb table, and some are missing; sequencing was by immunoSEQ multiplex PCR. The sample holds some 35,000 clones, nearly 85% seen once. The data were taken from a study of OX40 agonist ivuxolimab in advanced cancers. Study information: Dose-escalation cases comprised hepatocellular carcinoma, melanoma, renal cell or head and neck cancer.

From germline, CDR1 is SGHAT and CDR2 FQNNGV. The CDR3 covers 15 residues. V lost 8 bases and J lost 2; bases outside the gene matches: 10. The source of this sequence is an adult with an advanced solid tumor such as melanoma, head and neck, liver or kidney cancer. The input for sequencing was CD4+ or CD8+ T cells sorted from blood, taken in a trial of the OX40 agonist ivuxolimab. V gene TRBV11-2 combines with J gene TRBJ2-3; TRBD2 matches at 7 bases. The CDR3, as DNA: TGTGCCAGCTTGAGCGGGACTCACTCCACAGATACGCAGTATTTT. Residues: CASLSGTHSTDTQYF.